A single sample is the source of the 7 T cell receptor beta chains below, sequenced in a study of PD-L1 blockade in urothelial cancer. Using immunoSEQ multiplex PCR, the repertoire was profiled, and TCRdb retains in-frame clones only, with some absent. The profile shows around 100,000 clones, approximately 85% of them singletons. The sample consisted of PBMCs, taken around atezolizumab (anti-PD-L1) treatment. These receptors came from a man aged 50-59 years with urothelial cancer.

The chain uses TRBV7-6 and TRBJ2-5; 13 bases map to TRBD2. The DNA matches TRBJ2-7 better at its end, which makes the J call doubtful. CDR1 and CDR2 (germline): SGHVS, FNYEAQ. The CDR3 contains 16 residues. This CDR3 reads CASSPGTSGTHYEQYF. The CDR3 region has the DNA TGTGCCAGCAGCCCTGGGACTAGCGGGACACACTACGAGCAGTACTTC.

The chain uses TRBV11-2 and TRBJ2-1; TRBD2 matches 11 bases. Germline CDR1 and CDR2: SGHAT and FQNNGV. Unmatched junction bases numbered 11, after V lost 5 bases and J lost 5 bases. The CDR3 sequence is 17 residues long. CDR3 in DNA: TGTGCCAGCAGCCCACGATTACTAGCGGGAGTCGACAATGAGCAGTTCTTC. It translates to CASSPRLLAGVDNEQFF.

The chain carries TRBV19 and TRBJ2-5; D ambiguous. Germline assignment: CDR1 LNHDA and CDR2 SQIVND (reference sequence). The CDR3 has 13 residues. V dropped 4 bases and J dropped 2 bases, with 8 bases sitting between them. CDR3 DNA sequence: TGTGCCAGTAGTACGAGTCTTCAAGAGACCCAGTACTTC. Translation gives CASSTSLQETQYF.

CDR3 nucleotides: TGTGCCAGCAGGGTTTCAGGCTCCCAAGAGACCCAGTACTTC. Translating it yields CASRVSGSQETQYF. J is TRBJ2-5 and V is TRBV5-4; no clear D gene. Trimming took 5 bases from V and 1 from J, leaving 12 bases between them. This CDR3 is 14 amino acids long. Germline CDR1 SGHNT, CDR2 YYREEE (reference sequence).

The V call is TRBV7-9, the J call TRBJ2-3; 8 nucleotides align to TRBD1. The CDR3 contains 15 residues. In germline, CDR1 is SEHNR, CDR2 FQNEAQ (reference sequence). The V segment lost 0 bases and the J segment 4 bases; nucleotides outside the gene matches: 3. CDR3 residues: CASSLAAGGPDTQYF. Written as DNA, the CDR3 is TGTGCCAGCAGCTTAGCGGCAGGGGGCCCAGATACGCAGTATTTT.

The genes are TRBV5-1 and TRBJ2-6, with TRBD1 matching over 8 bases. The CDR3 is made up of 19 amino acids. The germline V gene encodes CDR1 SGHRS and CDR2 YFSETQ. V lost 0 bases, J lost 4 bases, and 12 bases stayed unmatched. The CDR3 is CASSLGSFPGGSGANVLTF. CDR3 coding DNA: TGCGCCAGCAGCTTGGGGAGCTTTCCAGGGGGCTCCGGGGCCAACGTCCTGACTTTC.

This CDR3 is CAIRQGGRTGELFF. The DNA of the CDR3 is TGTGCTATCCGACAGGGGGGTCGCACCGGGGAGCTGTTTTTT. This chain connects TRBV7-7 to TRBJ2-2, with 9 bases identical to TRBD1. The CDR3 contains 14 residues. Germline assignment: CDR1 SSHAT and CDR2 FNYEAQ (reference sequence).